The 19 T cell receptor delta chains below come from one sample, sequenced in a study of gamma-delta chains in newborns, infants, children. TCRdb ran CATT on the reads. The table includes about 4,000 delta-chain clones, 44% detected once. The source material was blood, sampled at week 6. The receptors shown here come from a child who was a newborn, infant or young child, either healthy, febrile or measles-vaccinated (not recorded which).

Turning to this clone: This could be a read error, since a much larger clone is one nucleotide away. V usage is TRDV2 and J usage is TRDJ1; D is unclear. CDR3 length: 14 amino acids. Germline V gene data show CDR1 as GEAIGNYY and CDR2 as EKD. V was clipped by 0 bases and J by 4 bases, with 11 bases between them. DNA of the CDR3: TGTGCCTGTGACACCGTGGGCCCCAGCGATAAACTCATCTTT. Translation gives CACDTVGPSDKLIF.

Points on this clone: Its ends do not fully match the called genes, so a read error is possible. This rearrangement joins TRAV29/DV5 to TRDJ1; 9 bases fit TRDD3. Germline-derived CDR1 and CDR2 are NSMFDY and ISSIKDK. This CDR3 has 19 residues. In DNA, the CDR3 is TGTGCAGCAAGCGCCTGCCTAACCACTGGGGGACCTGACACCGATAAACTCATCTTC. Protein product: CAASACLTTGGPDTDKLIF.

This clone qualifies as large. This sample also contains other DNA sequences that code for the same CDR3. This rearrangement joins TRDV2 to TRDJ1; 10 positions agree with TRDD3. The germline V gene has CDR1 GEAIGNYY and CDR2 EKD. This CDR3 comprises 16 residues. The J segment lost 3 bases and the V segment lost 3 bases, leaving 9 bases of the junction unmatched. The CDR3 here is CACDSLGDTRADKLIF. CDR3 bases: TGTGCCTGTGACTCCTTGGGGGATACTAGGGCCGATAAACTCATCTTT.

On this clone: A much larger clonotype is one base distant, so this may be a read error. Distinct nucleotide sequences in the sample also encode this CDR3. The CDR3 DNA follows: TGTGCCTGTGCTGGTGGATATTTGACAGCACAACTCTTCTTT. It codes for CACAGGYLTAQLFF. V is TRDV2 and J is TRDJ2, with D possibly being TRDD3 (5 bases). Germline V lookup: CDR1 GEAIGNYY, CDR2 EKD. The CDR3 loop spans 14 amino acids. V was pared by 5 bases and J by 1 base, with 10 bases between.

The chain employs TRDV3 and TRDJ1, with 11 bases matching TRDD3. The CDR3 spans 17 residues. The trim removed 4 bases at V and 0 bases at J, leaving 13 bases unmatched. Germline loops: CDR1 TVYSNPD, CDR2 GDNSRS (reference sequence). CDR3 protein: CASSVAVGDTHTDKLIF. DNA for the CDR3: TGTGCCTCCTCGGTAGCCGTGGGGGATACGCACACCGATAAACTCATCTTT.

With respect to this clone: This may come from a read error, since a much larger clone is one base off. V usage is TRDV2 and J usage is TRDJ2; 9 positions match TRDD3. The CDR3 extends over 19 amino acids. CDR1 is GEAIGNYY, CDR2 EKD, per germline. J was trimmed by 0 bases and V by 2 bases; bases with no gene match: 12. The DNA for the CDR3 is TGTGCCTGTGACAAAGTACTGGGGGACAGGTGGGCTTTGACAGCACAACTCTTCTTT. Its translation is CACDKVLGDRWALTAQLFF.

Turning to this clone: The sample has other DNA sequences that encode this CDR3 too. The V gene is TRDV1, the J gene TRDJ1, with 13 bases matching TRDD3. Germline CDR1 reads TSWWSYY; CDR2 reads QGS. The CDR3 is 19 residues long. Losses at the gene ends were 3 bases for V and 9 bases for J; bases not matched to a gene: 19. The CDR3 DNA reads TGTGCTCTTGGGGATTTGCAGAAAATCTTACTGGGGGATACGAGTGAACTCATCTTT. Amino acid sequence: CALGDLQKILLGDTSELIF.

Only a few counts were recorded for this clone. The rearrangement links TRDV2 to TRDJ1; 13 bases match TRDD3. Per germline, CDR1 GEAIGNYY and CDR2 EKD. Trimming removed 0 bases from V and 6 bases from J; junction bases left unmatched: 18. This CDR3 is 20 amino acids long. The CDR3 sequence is CACDTASVTGGYAVGNKLIF. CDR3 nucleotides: TGTGCCTGTGACACCGCCTCGGTTACTGGGGGATACGCCGTTGGGAATAAACTCATCTTT.

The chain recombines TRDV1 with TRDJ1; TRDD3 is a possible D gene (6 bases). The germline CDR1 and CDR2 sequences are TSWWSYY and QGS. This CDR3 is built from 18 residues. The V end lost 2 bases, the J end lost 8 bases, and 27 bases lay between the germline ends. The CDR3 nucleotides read TGTGCTCTTGGGGAATCAGGTCGGACTGGGTCCCCATGGGAGAAACTCATCTTT. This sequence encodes CALGESGRTGSPWEKLIF.

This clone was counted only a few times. CDR3 residues: CACDTLGDTATWDTRQMFF. For the CDR3, the DNA is TGTGCCTGTGACACCCTGGGGGATACAGCCACCTGGGACACCCGACAGATGTTTTTC. The chain joins TRDV2 to TRDJ3; 11 bases map to TRDD3. Germline V gives CDR1 GEAIGNYY, CDR2 EKD. The CDR3 covers 19 residues. V lost 0 bases, J lost 2 bases, and 5 bases stayed unmatched.

Here the CDR3 reads CALGEPGSYENERGFHDGKLIF. The CDR3 coding sequence is TGTGCTCTTGGGGAACCGGGGTCCTACGAAAATGAAAGGGGCTTCCACGATGGTAAACTCATCTTT. The V and J genes are TRDV1 and TRDJ1, with D perhaps matching TRDD2 (6 bases). Germline values: CDR1 TSWWSYY, CDR2 QGS. The V gene lost 1 base and the J gene lost 7 bases, with 37 bases spanning the gap. The CDR3 consists of 22 residues.

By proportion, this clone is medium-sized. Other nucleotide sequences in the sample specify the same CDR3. The CDR3 DNA reads as TGTGCCTGTGCTGGGGGATATTTGACAGCACAACTCTTCTTT. This encodes CACAGGYLTAQLFF. The chain combines TRDV2 with TRDJ2, with 10 nucleotides matching TRDD3. Unmatched junction bases numbered 0, after V lost 5 bases and J lost 1 base. In germline, CDR1 is GEAIGNYY, CDR2 EKD. The CDR3 spans 14 residues.

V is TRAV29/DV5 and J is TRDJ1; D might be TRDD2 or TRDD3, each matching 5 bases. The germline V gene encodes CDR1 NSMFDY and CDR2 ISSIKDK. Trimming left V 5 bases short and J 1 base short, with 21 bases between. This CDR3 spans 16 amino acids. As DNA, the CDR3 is TGTGCAGCTCCTCTCTTCCGCCCGGGGGGCACCGATAAACTCATCTTT. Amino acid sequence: CAAPLFRPGGTDKLIF. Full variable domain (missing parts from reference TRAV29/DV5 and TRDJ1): DQQVKQNSPSLSVQEGRISILNCDYTNSMFDYFLWYKKYPAEGPTFLISISSIKDKNEDGRFTVFLNKSAKHLSLHIVPSQPGDSAVYFCAAPLFRPGGTDKLIFGKGTRVTVEP.

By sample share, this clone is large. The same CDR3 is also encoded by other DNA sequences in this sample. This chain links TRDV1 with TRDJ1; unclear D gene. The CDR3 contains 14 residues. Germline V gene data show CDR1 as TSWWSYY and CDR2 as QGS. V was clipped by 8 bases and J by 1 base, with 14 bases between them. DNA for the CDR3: TGTGCTCTTTCTCTAGGTCAACTCACCGATAAACTCATCTTT. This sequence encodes CALSLGQLTDKLIF.

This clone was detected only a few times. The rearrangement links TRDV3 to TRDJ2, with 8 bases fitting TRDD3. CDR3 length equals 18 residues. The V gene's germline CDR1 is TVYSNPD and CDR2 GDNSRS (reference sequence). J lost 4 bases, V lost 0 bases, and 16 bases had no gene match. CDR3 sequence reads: CAFRSFSPYWGATAQLFF. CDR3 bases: TGTGCCTTTAGGTCCTTTTCTCCCTACTGGGGGGCGACAGCACAACTCTTCTTT. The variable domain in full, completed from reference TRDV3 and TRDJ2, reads CDKVTQSSPDQTVASGSEVVLLCTYDTVYSNPDLFWYRIRPDYSFQFVFYGDNSRSEGADFTQGRFSVKHILTQKAFHLVISPVRTEDSATYYCAFRSFSPYWGATAQLFFGKGTQLIVEP.

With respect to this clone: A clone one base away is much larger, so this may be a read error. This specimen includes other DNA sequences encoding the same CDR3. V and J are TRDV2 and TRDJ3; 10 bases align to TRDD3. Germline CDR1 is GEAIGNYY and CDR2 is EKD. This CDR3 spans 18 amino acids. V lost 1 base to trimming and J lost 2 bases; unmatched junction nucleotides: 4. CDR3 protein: CACDTVLGDTWDTRQMFF. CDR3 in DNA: TGTGCCTGTGACACGGTGCTGGGGGATACCTGGGACACCCGACAGATGTTTTTC.

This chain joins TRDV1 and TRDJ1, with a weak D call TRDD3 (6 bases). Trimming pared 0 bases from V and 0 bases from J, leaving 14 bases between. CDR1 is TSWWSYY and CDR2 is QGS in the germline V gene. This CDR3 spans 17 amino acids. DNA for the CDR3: TGTGCTCTTGGGGAACTGATCCGGGGGAGTTACACCGATAAACTCATCTTT. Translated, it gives CALGELIRGSYTDKLIF.

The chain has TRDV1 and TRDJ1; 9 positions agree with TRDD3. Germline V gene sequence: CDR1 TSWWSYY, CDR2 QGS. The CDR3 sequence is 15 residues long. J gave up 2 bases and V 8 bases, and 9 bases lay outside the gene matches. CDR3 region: CALFPTLGDTDKLIF. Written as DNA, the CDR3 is TGTGCTCTTTTTCCTACTCTGGGGGATACCGATAAACTCATCTTT.

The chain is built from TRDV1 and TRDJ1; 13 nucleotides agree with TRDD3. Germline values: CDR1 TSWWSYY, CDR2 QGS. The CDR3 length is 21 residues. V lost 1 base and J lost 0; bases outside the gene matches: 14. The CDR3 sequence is CALGEPCCTGGYEPYTDKLIF. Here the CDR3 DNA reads TGTGCTCTTGGGGAACCTTGCTGCACTGGGGGATACGAACCGTACACCGATAAACTCATCTTT.